Described below is a single TCR beta chain sequence and its context. In the source study's methods: Estimation of nucleated cell counts relied on the amplification of reference gene primers. Repertoires were generated with immunoSEQ multiplex PCR, while TCRdb's copy carries only in-frame clones and drops some. That table supplies the V and J calls and clone size; D and trimming were determined from the DNA. Of some 200,000 clones in the sample, around 83% were seen once. CDR1 and CDR2 from the germline V gene are KGHDR and SFDVKD. The CDR3 spans 14 residues. V lost 10 bases to trimming and J lost 9 bases; unmatched junction nucleotides: 8. This sample is drawn from a study of blood T cell repertoires in COVID-19. Study-level background: From the United States, Italy and Spain came samples of acute and convalescent COVID-19. PBMCs, B-cell-depleted T cells, or T cells were the source of the cDNA or gDNA that made up the material.

The chain links TRBV24-1 to TRBJ1-6; 10 bases map to TRBD1. Sequencing input: peripheral blood. This clonotype originated in a man aged 50-60 years with active or convalescent COVID-19. This CDR3 reads CATPRWDRGSPLHF. The DNA of the CDR3 is TGTGCCACGCCCCGCTGGGACAGGGGTTCACCCCTCCACTTT.